This T cell receptor (beta chain) was identified during a study of T cells in Graves' hyperthyroidism and ophthalmopathy. Amplified regions were TCR beta CDR3 sequences from RNA transcripts. An initial round of RT-PCR targeting the TCR CDR3 relied on the HTBI primer set. TCRdb redid the calling of the multiplex PCR reads with MiXCR, one entry per CDR3 protein. Of about 400,000 distinct CDR3 sequences in the sample, over 12% were seen once. CDR1 and CDR2 (germline): SGDLS, YYNGEE. This CDR3 has 16 residues. Trimming took 0 bases from V and 6 from J, leaving 16 bases between them. The sequencing input was blood. The chain combines TRBV9 with TRBJ2-1, with TRBD2 as a possible D gene (6 bases). The receptor comes from a man over 45 with Graves' ophthalmopathy. The chain's CDR3 is CASSVGWGRRSNEQFF. The CDR3 DNA follows: TGTGCCAGCAGCGTAGGTTGGGGGAGGCGGTCCAATGAGCAGTTCTTC.